This TCR beta chain comes out of a study of T-cell memory formation after mild COVID-19. The wider study: TCR clusters showed largely donor specificity.

This clonotype was picked up many times. The V and J ends lost 4 bases and 0 bases, in that order; junction bases with no gene match: 2. Germline V lookup: CDR1 LGHNA, CDR2 YNFKEQ. The CDR3 covers 15 residues. One entry per CDR3 protein, called by TCRdb with MiXCR from the 5' RACE reads. The sample lists 300,000 to 400,000 distinct CDR3 sequences, roughly an eighth seen once, with about a fifth in the top ten. The sample consisted of PBMCs or a T cell subset sorted from them (not recorded which). This sequence joins TRBV4-2 and TRBJ2-2, with 7 bases matching TRBD1. The receptor was derived from a man younger than 35 who had mild COVID-19 (a few samples of this study predate the infection). Cell type and time point are not known. The CDR3 loop is CASSPQGSNTGELFF. CDR3 DNA sequence: TGTGCCAGCAGCCCACAGGGGTCGAACACCGGGGAGCTGTTTTTT.